The clone carrying this TCR beta chain was counted only a few times. Its matching antigen is unknown. RNA transcripts provided the template for amplifying TCR beta CDR3 regions. After a first-round RT-PCR with HTBI primers, a second-round multiplex PCR was run. TCRdb used MiXCR to reprocess the multiplex PCR reads, holding one entry per CDR3 protein. The sample includes 400,000 or so distinct CDR3 sequences, roughly a sixth of them seen just once. The CDR3 loop spans 15 amino acids. Looked up from germline, CDR1 is KGHSH and CDR2 is LQKENI. Deletions cut 0 bases from V and 4 bases from J, with 13 bases between. This record comes from a study of Graves' ophthalmopathy and Graves' hyperthyroidism. Study observations and caveats: Separation of ophthalmopathy from stable hyperthyroidism was achieved by a 13-signature model, at roughly 90% sensitivity and roughly 81% specificity.

The chain carries TRBV18 and TRBJ2-7, with D possibly matching TRBD2 (7 bases). The TCR sequence derives from an adult woman with stable Graves' hyperthyroidism. The sequenced sample was peripheral blood. The CDR3 reads CASSPPGGRGYEQYF. CDR3 nucleotide sequence: TGTGCCAGCTCACCACCGGGGGGGCGCGGTTACGAGCAGTACTTC.